This T cell receptor (beta chain) was observed in a study of control samples from healthy donors and cancer patients. Only one count was recorded for this clone. Germline V gene lookup returns CDR1 LNHDA and CDR2 SQIVND (reference sequence). Trimming at V came to 4 bases and at J to 6 bases, leaving 3 bases not matched to a gene. This CDR3 is 14 amino acids long. TCRdb keeps only in-frame clones here, not all; method: immunoSEQ multiplex PCR. The table lists over 150,000 clones, around 87% of them singletons. This sequence originates from a woman between 45 and 65 years old in good health. Sequencing was performed on blood. The gene calls are TRBV19 and TRBJ2-3, with 11 bases matching TRBD1. The CDR3 bases are TGTGCCAGTAGTACGGGACAGGGGGTTGATACGCAGTATTTT. This sequence encodes CASSTGQGVDTQYF.